This T cell receptor (beta chain) comes out of a study of blood T cell repertoires in COVID-19. Looked up from germline, CDR1 is KGHSH and CDR2 is LQKENI. Unmatched junction bases numbered 6, after V lost 4 bases and J lost 7 bases. This CDR3 spans 15 amino acids. All enrollees were roughly 18 to 90 years old and from approximately 25 US areas. Two consecutive negative NP/OP PCR tests, clearance, or resolved symptoms defined Cohort 3 recovery. Original data processing: The assay estimated nucleated cells by amplifying reference gene primers. Repertoires were generated with immunoSEQ multiplex PCR, while TCRdb's copy carries only in-frame clones and drops some. V, J and clone size reflect that table, while D and trimming were determined from the DNA. The data contain fewer than 350,000 clones, about 88% of them singletons.

Sequencing was done on a sample of PBMCs or T cells enriched from blood (not recorded which). This sequence originates from a woman aged 40 to 55 who had recovered from COVID-19. The genes are TRBV18 and TRBJ1-6, with 8 positions matching TRBD1. CDR3 loop: CASSRGQVLNSPLHF. The CDR3 region has the DNA TGTGCCAGCTCACGGGGACAGGTCCTAAATTCACCCCTCCACTTT.